The sequence of this TCR beta chain was determined in a study of blood T cell repertoires in COVID-19. Recruits, aged 18 to 89 years, lived in 20 to 30 US areas. The germline V gene has CDR1 SGHNT and CDR2 YYREEE (reference sequence). This CDR3 region has 13 residues. V lost 4 bases and J 5 bases, leaving 12 bases between the germline ends. Clones were read by immunoSEQ multiplex PCR, and TCRdb kept only the in-frame ones, dropping some. The table lists about 300,000 clones, roughly 85% of them singletons. Specimen: PBMCs or T cells enriched from blood (not recorded which). V is TRBV5-4 and J is TRBJ2-5; a weak D match, TRBD2 (5 bases). This TCR was sampled from a woman in her twenties or thirties who had been exposed to COVID-19. The CDR3 loop is CASSAPTGETQYF. Here the CDR3 DNA reads TGTGCCAGCAGCGCGCCGACGGGGGAGACCCAGTACTTC. The variable domain in full, completed from reference TRBV5-4 and TRBJ2-5, reads ETGVTQSPTHLIKTRGQQVTLRCSSQSGHNTVSWYQQALGQGPQFIFQYYREEENGRGNFPPRFSGLQFPNYSSELNVNALELDDSALYLCASSAPTGETQYFGPGTRLLVL.